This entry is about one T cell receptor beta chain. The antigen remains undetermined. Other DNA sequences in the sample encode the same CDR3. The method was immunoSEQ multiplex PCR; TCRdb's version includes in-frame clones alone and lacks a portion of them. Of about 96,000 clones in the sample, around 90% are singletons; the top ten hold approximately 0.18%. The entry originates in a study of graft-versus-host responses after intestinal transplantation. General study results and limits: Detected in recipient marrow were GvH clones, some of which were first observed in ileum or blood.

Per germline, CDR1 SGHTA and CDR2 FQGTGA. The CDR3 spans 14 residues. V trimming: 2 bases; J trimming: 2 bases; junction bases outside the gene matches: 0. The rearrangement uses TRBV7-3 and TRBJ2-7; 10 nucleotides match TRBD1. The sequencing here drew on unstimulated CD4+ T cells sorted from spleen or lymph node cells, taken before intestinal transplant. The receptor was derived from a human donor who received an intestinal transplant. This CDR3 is CASSLGQGAYEQYF. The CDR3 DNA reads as TGTGCCAGCAGCTTAGGACAGGGGGCCTACGAGCAGTACTTC. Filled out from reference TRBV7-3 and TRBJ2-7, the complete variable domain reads GAGVSQTPSNKVTEKGKYVELRCDPISGHTALYWYRQSLGQGPEFLIYFQGTGAADDSGLPNDRFFAVRPEGSVSTLKIQRTERGDSAVYLCASSLGQGAYEQYFGPGTRLTVT.